This is a list of T cell receptor beta chains from one sample in a study of blood T cell repertoires in COVID-19. This table comes from immunoSEQ multiplex PCR, and its TCRdb copy is limited to in-frame clones, with some not included. The sample includes about 300,000 clones, approximately 89% of them seen just once. The material sequenced was peripheral blood. These receptors were collected from a woman in her thirties with COVID-19, enrolled during active disease. Both conserved end residues are part of each CDR3. Clone size is stated in some rows and not others, as once, few, many or a class when expanded.

clone_size	v_call	j_call	cdr3_aa
-	TRBV2	TRBJ2-2	CASSELTGITGELFF
-	TRBV14	TRBJ2-7	CASRRQGSYEQYF
-	TRBV2	TRBJ1-2	CASSDDILKGYTF
-	TRBV19	TRBJ1-6	CASSSNTGTVNSPLHF
-	TRBV7-2	TRBJ2-5	CASTWTSGISETQYF
-	TRBV2	TRBJ1-2	CASSASGYGYTF
-	TRBV28	TRBJ1-1	CASSPGQGTPEAFF
-	TRBV7-9	TRBJ2-3	CASSRTGSTDTQYF
-	TRBV7-9	TRBJ1-5	CASQGLGGQPQHF
-	TRBV5-1	TRBJ2-5	CASRPGGYQETQYF
once	TRBV6-4	TRBJ2-1	CASSDSSGGSTYNEQFF
-	TRBV19	TRBJ2-1	CASSISDGQYNEQFF
-	TRBV5-1	TRBJ2-3	CASRGLTGGADTQYF
-	TRBV5-4	TRBJ2-2	CASSSGGDTGELFF
-	TRBV6-6	TRBJ2-3	CASKSGGSTDTQYF
-	TRBV9	TRBJ1-1	CASSVAQGTTEAFF
-	TRBV4-2	TRBJ2-3	CASSRGLAGGPGTDTQYF
-	TRBV9	TRBJ2-5	CASSANRDGGIRTQYF
-	TRBV7-9	TRBJ1-2	CASSLLALKYGYTF
-	TRBV4-1	TRBJ1-1	CASRVTTYTGGLGTEAFF
-	TRBV6-2/TRBV6-3	TRBJ2-5	CASSRISGGQETQYF
-	TRBV5-1	TRBJ2-5	CASSPRLAVYQETQYF
-	TRBV19	TRBJ1-1	CASSNQSTGYGEAFF
-	TRBV5-1	TRBJ1-2	CASSFSDFANYGYTF
-	TRBV4-2	TRBJ2-2	CASSQETLANTGELFF
-	TRBV19	TRBJ1-4	CASSKTANEKLFF
-	TRBV20-1	TRBJ1-2	CSASGREAAYGYTF
-	TRBV4-2	TRBJ2-3	CASSQEGWSGGPDTQYF
-	TRBV18	TRBJ2-2	CASSRQGSGELFF
-	TRBV19	TRBJ2-2	CASNLAGGPTGELFF
-	TRBV4-1	TRBJ2-7	CASSQQGDVGEQYF
-	TRBV4-3	TRBJ1-4	CASSQSLSVWEKLFF
-	TRBV19	TRBJ1-2	CASSKAGPGGNYGYTF
-	TRBV10-3	TRBJ2-7	CAITRQLGLYEQYF
-	TRBV5-1	TRBJ2-3	CASSLSGVDTQYF
-	TRBV9	TRBJ2-5	CASSFSGQGAGETQYF